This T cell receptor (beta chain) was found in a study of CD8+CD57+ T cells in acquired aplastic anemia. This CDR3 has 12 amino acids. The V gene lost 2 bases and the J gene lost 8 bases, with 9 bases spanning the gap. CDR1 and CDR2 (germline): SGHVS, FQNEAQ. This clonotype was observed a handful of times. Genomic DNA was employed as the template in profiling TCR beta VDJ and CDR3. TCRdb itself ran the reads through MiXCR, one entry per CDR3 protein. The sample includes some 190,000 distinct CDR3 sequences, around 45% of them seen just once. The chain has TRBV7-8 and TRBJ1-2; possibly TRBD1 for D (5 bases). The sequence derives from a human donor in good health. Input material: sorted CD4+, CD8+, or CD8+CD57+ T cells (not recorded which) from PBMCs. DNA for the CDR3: TGTGCCAGCAGCTTATATGACAGCGGCTACACCTTC. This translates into CASSLYDSGYTF.